These 10 T cell receptor beta chains came from one sample sequenced in a study of PD-1 blockade in classical Hodgkin lymphoma. The protocol was immunoSEQ multiplex PCR, while the TCRdb copy is restricted to in-frame clones and leaves out a portion. The table lists 30,000 or so clones, more than 80% of them singletons. Following autologous stem cell transplantation, relapse occurred in every patient, and exposure to brentuximab vedotin varied. Out of thawed PBMCs, magnetic negative selection purified CD4+ T cells. Sequenced material: CD4+ T cells from blood, taken at baseline. These receptors came from a human donor with classical Hodgkin lymphoma.

V usage is TRBV5-1 and J usage is TRBJ1-2, with unresolved D. V lost 0 bases to trimming and J lost 8 bases, with 17 bases between them. Germline loops: CDR1 SGHRS, CDR2 YFSETQ. CDR3 length: 15 residues. The CDR3 coding sequence is TGCGCCAGCAGCTTGGAGTTCCCTACGGGGTACGGCTACACCTTC. Amino acid sequence: CASSLEFPTGYGYTF.

This chain connects TRBV19 to TRBJ1-1; D remains unclear. The CDR3 covers 13 residues. V lost 3 bases to trimming and J lost 8 bases, with 13 bases between them. Germline loops: CDR1 LNHDA, CDR2 SQIVND (reference sequence). The CDR3 nucleotides are TGTGCCAGTAGTATCCGGTTATGGGGAGAAGCTTTCTTT. This codes for CASSIRLWGEAFF.

The rearrangement links TRBV6-1 to TRBJ1-5; D gene unclear. From germline, CDR1 is MNHNS and CDR2 SASEGT. The CDR3 loop spans 15 amino acids. With 7 bases removed from V and 0 bases from J, the gap between germline ends came to 13 bases. DNA of the CDR3: TGTGCCAGCACCCGGAGGGCAAATAGCAATCAGCCCCAGCATTTT. Translated: CASTRRANSNQPQHF.

The chain links TRBV9 to TRBJ2-2; D remains ambiguous. There are 16 residues in the CDR3. V dropped 4 bases and J dropped 5 bases, with 18 bases sitting between them. Germline CDR1 reads SGDLS; CDR2 reads YYNGEE. The DNA for the CDR3 is TGTGCCAGCAGCCCCTGGGTCAGTTCAACGACCGGGGAGCTGTTTTTT. Its protein is CASSPWVSSTTGELFF.

CDR3 nucleotide sequence: TGTGCCAGCAGCGTAGTGATGTTCGGCGGGGAGCTGTTTTTT. It yields the protein CASSVVMFGGELFF. The chain carries TRBV9 and TRBJ2-2; D gene ambiguous. V was cut by 0 bases and J by 7 bases, with 10 bases left in between. The germline V gene has CDR1 SGDLS and CDR2 YYNGEE. The CDR3 length is 14 residues.

This rearrangement joins TRBV5-4 to TRBJ1-6; 7 nucleotides agree with TRBD1. The CDR3 is made up of 16 amino acids. J gave up 9 bases and V 2 bases, and 11 bases lay outside the gene matches. Germline-derived CDR1 and CDR2 are SGHNT and YYREEE (reference sequence). CDR3 coding DNA: TGTGCCAGCAGCTTAGGCAGGGGGGGTGTGGGTTCACCCCTCCACTTT. This translates into CASSLGRGGVGSPLHF. Complete variable domain (other parts from reference TRBV5-4 and TRBJ1-6): ETGVTQSPTHLIKTRGQQVTLRCSSQSGHNTVSWYQQALGQGPQFIFQYYREEENGRGNFPPRFSGLQFPNYSSELNVNALELDDSALYLCASSLGRGGVGSPLHFGNGTRLTVT.

The chain employs TRBV28 and TRBJ2-1; TRBD2 is a possible D gene (5 bases). Trimming took off 8 bases at V and 3 bases at J, with 14 bases between the two ends. Germline V lookup: CDR1 MDHEN, CDR2 SYDVKM. The CDR3 loop spans 14 amino acids. As DNA, the CDR3 is TGTGCCAGCCGAGCTAGCTCAGGCTACAATGAGCAGTTCTTC. Protein product: CASRASSGYNEQFF.

V gene TRBV27 combines with J gene TRBJ2-1, with TRBD2 identical over 9 bases. Trimming at V came to 5 bases and at J to 4 bases, leaving 6 bases not matched to a gene. Germline values: CDR1 MNHEY, CDR2 SMNVEV (reference sequence). The CDR3 runs to 15 residues. The CDR3 spells CASSRLSGGYNEQFF. The CDR3 coding sequence is TGTGCCAGCAGTCGCCTTAGCGGGGGTTACAATGAGCAGTTCTTC.

The rearrangement joins TRBV6-4 to TRBJ1-2; tentatively, D is TRBD1 (6 bases). V shed 2 bases and J shed 4 bases, with 8 bases lying between them. CDR1 MRHNA and CDR2 SNTAGT come from the germline V gene. There are 13 residues in the CDR3. CDR3 nucleotides: TGTGCCAGCAGTGACAGGGGGTTCTATGGCTACACCTTC. Amino acids: CASSDRGFYGYTF.

This clone was seen only once. The V call is TRBV13, the J call TRBJ2-7, with 11 bases matching TRBD2. The CDR3 spans 15 residues. The germline CDR1 and CDR2 sequences are PRHDT and FYEKMQ (reference sequence). Trimming cost V 6 bases and J 1 base; bases outside gene matches: 5. The CDR3 spells CASSFSGRVSYEQYF. Here the CDR3 DNA reads TGTGCCAGCAGTTTTAGCGGGAGGGTTTCCTACGAGCAGTACTTC. The whole variable domain, filled in from reference TRBV13 and TRBJ2-7, reads AAGVIQSPRHLIKEKRETATLKCYPIPRHDTVYWYQQGPGQDPQFLISFYEKMQSDKGSIPDRFSAQQFSDYHSELNMSSLELGDSALYFCASSFSGRVSYEQYFGPGTRLTVT.